This T cell receptor beta chain was sequenced for a study of OX40 agonist ivuxolimab in advanced cancers. Profiled with immunoSEQ multiplex PCR; TCRdb holds only in-frame clones, not every one. The table has 72,000 or so clones, approximately 80% seen once; the top ten hold 1% to 1.5%. This CDR3 comprises 12 residues. Germline V gene sequence: CDR1 LNHDA, CDR2 SQIVND (reference sequence). The V and J ends lost 4 bases and 9 bases, in that order; junction bases with no gene match: 3. The chain is built from TRBV19 and TRBJ1-5; 7 positions match TRBD1. This receptor was identified in an adult with an advanced solid tumor such as melanoma, head and neck, liver or kidney cancer. Sequencing was performed on CD4+ or CD8+ T cells sorted from blood, taken in a trial of the OX40 agonist ivuxolimab. The CDR3 reads CASSTPGGPQHF. DNA for the CDR3: TGTGCCAGTAGTACGCCAGGGGGGCCCCAGCATTTT.